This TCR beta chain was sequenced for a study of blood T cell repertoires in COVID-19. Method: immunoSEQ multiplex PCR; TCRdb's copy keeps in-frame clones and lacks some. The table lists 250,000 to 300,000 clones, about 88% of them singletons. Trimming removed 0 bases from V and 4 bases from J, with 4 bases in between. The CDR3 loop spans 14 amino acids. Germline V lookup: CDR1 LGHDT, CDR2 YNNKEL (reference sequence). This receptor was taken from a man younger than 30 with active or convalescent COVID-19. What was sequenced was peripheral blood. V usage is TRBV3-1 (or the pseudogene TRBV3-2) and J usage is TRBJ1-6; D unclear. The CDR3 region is CASSQDLYNSPLHF. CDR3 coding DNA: TGTGCCAGCAGCCAAGATCTGTATAATTCACCCCTCCACTTT.